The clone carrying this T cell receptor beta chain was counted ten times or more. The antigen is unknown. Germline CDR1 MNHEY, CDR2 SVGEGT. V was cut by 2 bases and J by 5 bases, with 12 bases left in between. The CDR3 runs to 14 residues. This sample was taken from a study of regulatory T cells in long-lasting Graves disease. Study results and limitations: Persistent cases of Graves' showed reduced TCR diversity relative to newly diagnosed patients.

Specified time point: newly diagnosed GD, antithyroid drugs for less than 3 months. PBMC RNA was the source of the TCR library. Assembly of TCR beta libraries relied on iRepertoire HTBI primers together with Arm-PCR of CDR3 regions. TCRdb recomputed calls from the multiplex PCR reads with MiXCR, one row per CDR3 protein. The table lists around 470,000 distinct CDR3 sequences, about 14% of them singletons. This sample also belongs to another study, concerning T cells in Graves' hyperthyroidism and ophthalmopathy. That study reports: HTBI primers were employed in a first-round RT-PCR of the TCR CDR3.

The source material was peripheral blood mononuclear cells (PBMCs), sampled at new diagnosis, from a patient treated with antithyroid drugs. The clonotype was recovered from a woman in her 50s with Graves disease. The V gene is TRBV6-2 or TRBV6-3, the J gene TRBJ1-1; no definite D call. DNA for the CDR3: TGTGCCAGCAGTTACGCGCGGGAAACTACTGAAGCTTTCTTT. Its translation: CASSYARETTEAFF.